This entry features one TCR beta chain sequence. The antigen remains unidentified. This record comes from a study of beta chain features in type 1 diabetes. Findings and caveats of the study: Moderate but significant shortening of TCRB CDR3s was recorded in all four CD4+ subsets from Type 1 diabetes patients.

Expressed TCRB transcripts were sequenced after all isolated RNA was converted to cDNA. Libraries were prepared by immunoSEQ multiplex PCR; TCRdb keeps only in-frame clonotypes and omits some of them. This sample has roughly 300,000 clones, with about a tenth found just once. Sequencing was done on a sample of central memory CD4+ T cells from blood. The clonotype comes from a man younger than 40 with type 1 diabetes.

The CDR3 spells CASRAAYEQYF. The CDR3 DNA reads TGCGCCAGCAGGGCAGCCTACGAGCAGTACTTC. V usage is TRBV5-1 and J usage is TRBJ2-7; D is undetermined. V was clipped by 5 bases and J by 2 bases, with 5 bases between them. The CDR3 runs to 11 residues. Germline V gives CDR1 SGHRS, CDR2 YFSETQ.